The rows below give T cell receptor beta chains drawn from one sample of a study of memory CD4+ T cells and cytomegalovirus serostatus. TCRdb's table, derived via immunoSEQ multiplex PCR, lists solely in-frame clones and lacks some. The data hold approximately 41,000 clones, with less than 80% observed a single time. The sequencing sample was made of memory CD4+ T cells from blood. The receptors originated from an adult in good health and CMV-seronegative. CDR3s include the opening cysteine and the closing phenylalanine or tryptophan. The D gene is left open where the match is weak. Expanded clones are given a class, and other clones once, few, many or no size at all.

-	TRBV5-4	TRBJ2-4	-	CASSSPQHKNIQYF	TGTGCCAGCAGCTCCCCCCAGCACAAAAACATTCAGTACTTC
-	TRBV7-9	TRBJ1-1	-	CASSLVLQDSWGTEAFF	TGTGCCAGCAGCTTAGTCCTCCAAGACAGTTGGGGCACTGAAGCTTTCTTT
-	TRBV18	TRBJ1-2	-	CASSPRDGAGYGYTF	TGTGCCAGCTCACCACGGGACGGCGCGGGTTATGGCTACACCTTC
-	TRBV30	TRBJ2-7	-	CAWARGATSSYEQYF	TGTGCCTGGGCTAGGGGGGCGACTAGCTCCTACGAGCAGTACTTC
-	TRBV5-1	TRBJ2-3	TRBD2	CASSLASGTGTDTQYF	TGCGCCAGCAGCTTGGCTAGCGGGACGGGCACAGATACGCAGTATTTT
-	TRBV18	TRBJ1-2	-	CASSPLVGSYGYTF	TGTGCCAGCTCACCACTCGTAGGCAGCTATGGCTACACCTTC
-	TRBV7-2	TRBJ1-2	-	CASSLSGRNYGYTF	TGTGCCAGCAGTTTGTCTGGGCGTAACTATGGCTACACCTTC
few	TRBV30	TRBJ2-2	TRBD1	CAWSGDSFTGELFF	TGTGCCTGGAGTGGGGACAGCTTCACCGGGGAGCTGTTTTTT
once	TRBV10-3	TRBJ2-7	TRBD2	CAISVGGGLYEQYF	TGTGCCATCAGTGTCGGGGGGGGGCTCTACGAGCAGTACTTC
-	TRBV7-2	TRBJ2-5	TRBD1	CASSLDRGQETQYF	TGTGCCAGCAGCTTGGACAGGGGACAAGAGACCCAGTACTTC
-	TRBV7-2	TRBJ2-3	-	CASSLASGGTDTQYF	TGTGCCAGCAGCTTGGCGTCGGGAGGCACAGATACGCAGTATTTT
-	TRBV5-1	TRBJ1-4	-	CASSFSPMTNEKLFF	TGCGCCAGCAGCTTCAGCCCCATGACTAATGAAAAACTGTTTTTT
-	TRBV5-6	TRBJ2-7	-	CASSLRTERYF	TGTGCCAGCAGCTTAAGGACAGAGAGGTACTTC
few	TRBV11-2	TRBJ2-7	-	CASSSVRGPYEQYF	TGTGCCAGCAGCTCCGTCCGGGGTCCGTACGAGCAGTACTTC
-	TRBV11-2	TRBJ1-2	-	CASSPDSNYGYTF	TGTGCCAGCAGCCCTGACAGTAACTATGGCTACACCTTC
-	TRBV7-8	TRBJ2-2	-	CASSLNLQVGELFF	TGTGCCAGCAGCTTAAACTTGCAAGTCGGGGAGCTGTTTTTT
-	TRBV4-1	TRBJ1-6	-	CASSRSATGTLSPLHF	TGCGCCAGCAGCCGAAGCGCTACCGGGACACTCTCACCCCTCCACTTT
-	TRBV30	TRBJ2-3	TRBD2	CAWRALAGAVDTQYF	TGTGCCTGGAGAGCTCTAGCGGGAGCCGTAGATACGCAGTATTTT
-	TRBV7-2	TRBJ1-2	TRBD1	CASSPHGTGHRGNYGYTF	TGTGCCAGCAGCCCCCATGGGACAGGTCACAGGGGGAACTATGGCTACACCTTC
-	TRBV29-1	TRBJ1-1	-	CSVVKQGTNTEAFF	TGCAGCGTTGTAAAGCAGGGTACGAACACTGAAGCTTTCTTT
-	TRBV19	TRBJ1-2	-	CASSTGDYGYTF	TGTGCCAGTAGTACAGGGGACTATGGCTACACCTTC
-	TRBV7-4	TRBJ1-2	-	CASSLDIGGYTF	TGTGCCAGCAGCTTGGACATTGGAGGCTACACCTTC
medium-sized	TRBV29-1	TRBJ2-1	TRBD2	CSVELAGGEQFF	TGCAGCGTTGAGCTAGCGGGAGGCGAGCAGTTCTTC
-	TRBV28	TRBJ2-5	-	CASSLTGGAGQETQYF	TGTGCCAGCAGTTTAACAGGGGGGGCGGGGCAAGAGACCCAGTACTTC
medium-sized	TRBV29-1	TRBJ2-7	-	CSVSPWSSYEQYF	TGCAGCGTTAGCCCCTGGTCCTCCTACGAGCAGTACTTC
-	TRBV7-2	TRBJ2-5	-	CASSFQGLQETQYF	TGTGCCAGCAGCTTTCAGGGGTTACAAGAGACCCAGTACTTC
-	TRBV10-3	TRBJ2-3	-	CAISGDGAITDTQYF	TGTGCCATCAGTGGTGACGGGGCGATCACAGATACGCAGTATTTT
-	TRBV5-1	TRBJ1-2	-	CASSSPGKQAYTF	TGCGCCAGCAGCTCCCCCGGTAAACAGGCATACACCTTC
few	TRBV18	TRBJ2-5	TRBD2	CASSPTSGRQTQYF	TGTGCCAGCTCACCAACTAGCGGGAGGCAGACCCAGTACTTC
-	TRBV5-5	TRBJ2-7	-	CASSLLVNSYEQYF	TGTGCCAGCAGCCTGCTGGTCAACTCCTACGAGCAGTACTTC
-	TRBV7-9	TRBJ2-5	-	CASSLAGLFQETQYF	TGTGCCAGCAGCTTAGCTGGTCTTTTTCAAGAGACCCAGTACTTC
-	TRBV7-9	TRBJ1-2	-	CASSIGPIGGYTF	TGTGCCAGCAGCATCGGACCAATAGGTGGCTACACCTTC
-	TRBV7-2	TRBJ1-2	TRBD1	CAGGGQGYGYTF	TGTGCCGGGGGGGGACAGGGATATGGCTACACCTTC
-	TRBV5-4	TRBJ2-1	TRBD2	CASSPITGGSGNEQFF	TGTGCCAGCAGCCCGATAACTGGCGGGAGTGGAAATGAGCAGTTCTTC